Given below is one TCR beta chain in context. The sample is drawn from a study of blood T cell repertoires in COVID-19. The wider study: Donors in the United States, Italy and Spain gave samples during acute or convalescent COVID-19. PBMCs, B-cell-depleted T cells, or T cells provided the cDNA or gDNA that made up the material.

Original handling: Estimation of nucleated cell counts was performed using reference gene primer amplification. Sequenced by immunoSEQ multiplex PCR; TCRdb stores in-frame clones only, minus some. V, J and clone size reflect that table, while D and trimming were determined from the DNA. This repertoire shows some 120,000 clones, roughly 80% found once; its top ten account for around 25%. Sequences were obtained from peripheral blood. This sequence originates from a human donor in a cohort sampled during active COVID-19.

Here the CDR3 reads CASSLDWAGETQYF. The CDR3 DNA follows: TGTGCCAGCAGCTTAGATTGGGCGGGAGAGACCCAGTACTTC. The chain joins TRBV11-2 to TRBJ2-5, with D possibly matching TRBD2 (5 bases). The germline V gene encodes CDR1 SGHAT and CDR2 FQNNGV. The V end lost 0 bases, the J end lost 4 bases, and 9 bases lay between the germline ends. The CDR3 contains 14 residues.